Sequencing of this TCR beta chain was carried out in a study of T cells in tuberculosis. Here immunoSEQ multiplex PCR was the method, and the copy in TCRdb shows in-frame clones only, minus some. Of 25,000 to 35,000 clones listed, less than 95% are singletons. Broader study findings: Active tuberculosis cases were adults; controls were adolescents.

Remarks on this clone: Its antigen is unknown.

This receptor was identified in a donor aged 10 to 29 with latent tuberculosis or without tuberculosis infection. The sample consisted of PBMCs.

CDR3 in DNA: TGTGCCAGCAGCTTAGGGGACAGGAGGAACACTGAAGCTTTCTTT. This gives the protein CASSLGDRRNTEAFF. The chain links TRBV7-9 to TRBJ1-1; 8 bases align to TRBD1. The CDR3 contains 15 residues. Germline V gene data show CDR1 as SEHNR and CDR2 as FQNEAQ (reference sequence). V dropped 1 base and J dropped 1; count of bases not matched to a gene: 2.